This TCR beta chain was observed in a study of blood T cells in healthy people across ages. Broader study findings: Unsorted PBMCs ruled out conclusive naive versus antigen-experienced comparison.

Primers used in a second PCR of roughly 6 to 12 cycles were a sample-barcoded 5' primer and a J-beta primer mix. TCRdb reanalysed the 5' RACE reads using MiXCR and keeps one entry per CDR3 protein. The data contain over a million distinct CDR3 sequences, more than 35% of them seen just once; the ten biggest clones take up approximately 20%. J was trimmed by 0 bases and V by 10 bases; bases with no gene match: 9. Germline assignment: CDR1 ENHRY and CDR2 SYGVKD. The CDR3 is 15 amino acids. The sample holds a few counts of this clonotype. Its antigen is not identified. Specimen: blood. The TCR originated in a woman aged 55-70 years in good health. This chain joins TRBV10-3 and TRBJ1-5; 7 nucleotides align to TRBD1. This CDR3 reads CATTNDRASNQPQHF. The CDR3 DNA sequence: TGTGCCACCACGAATGACAGGGCTAGCAATCAGCCCCAGCATTTT.